One sample yielded the 28 T cell receptor beta chains listed below, sequenced in a study of tumor-infiltrating lymphocytes in localized non-small cell lung cancer. Profiled with immunoSEQ multiplex PCR; TCRdb holds only in-frame clones, not every one. This table has 12,000 to 15,000 clones, 75% to 85% appearing once. The sequenced material came from lung tumor tissue. The receptors come from a human donor with non-small cell lung cancer.

The chain carries TRBV7-3 and TRBJ2-7, with D unclear. Trimming left V 1 base short and J 6 bases short, with 16 bases between. Germline CDR1 reads SGHTA; CDR2 reads FQGTGA. The CDR3 loop spans 15 amino acids. The CDR3: CASSLIPGDLSEQYF. The CDR3 nucleotides are TGTGCCAGCAGCTTAATACCCGGCGACCTAAGCGAGCAGTACTTC.

This clone was observed once. This chain joins TRBV11-3 and TRBJ2-7; 9 bases map to TRBD1. The J segment lost 7 bases and the V segment lost 5 bases, leaving 9 bases of the junction unmatched. Per the germline V gene, CDR1 is SGHNT and CDR2 is YENEEA. The CDR3 spans 14 residues. CDR3 nucleotides: TGTGCCAGCAGCCCTTATACACAGGGGGCTGAGCAGTACTTC. Amino acids: CASSPYTQGAEQYF. The entire variable domain, with the rest obtained from reference TRBV11-3 and TRBJ2-7, is as follows: EAGVVQSPRYKIIEKKQPVAFWCNPISGHNTLYWYLQNLGQGPELLIRYENEEAVDDSQLPKDRFSAERLKGVDSTLKIQPAELGDSAVYLCASSPYTQGAEQYFGPGTRLTVT.

The gene calls are TRBV1 and TRBJ2-7; the D call of TRBD2 is as the table states it, not checked on the DNA. TRBV1 is classified as a pseudogene. CDR3 length: 17 amino acids. In nucleotides, the CDR3 is TGCACCAGCAGCCAAACCTTAGCGGGAGCCTTTTCCTACGAGCAGTACTTC. Translation: CTSSQTLAGAFSYEQYF.

This sequence joins TRBV7-2 and TRBJ1-1; tentatively, D is TRBD1 (5 bases). V lost 0 bases to trimming and J lost 1 base, with 9 bases between them. Germline CDR1 reads SGHTA; CDR2 reads FQGNSA. CDR3 length: 15 amino acids. CDR3 DNA: TGTGCCAGCAGCTTAGCGCCAAGGGGGAACACTGAAGCTTTCTTT. Translation: CASSLAPRGNTEAFF.

The chain links TRBV4-3 to TRBJ2-1, with D maybe TRBD2 (6 bases). The CDR3 is 15 amino acids. Germline lookup yields CDR1 LGHNA and CDR2 YSLEER. V shed 0 bases and J shed 7 bases, with 13 bases lying between them. CDR3 sequence (DNA): TGCGCCAGCAGCCAAGATGGTCGACTAGATAATGAGCAGTTCTTC. It is translated as CASSQDGRLDNEQFF.

The chain uses TRBV10-3 and TRBJ2-5; D may be TRBD1 or TRBD2 (5 bases each). Trimming pared 5 bases from V and 5 bases from J, leaving 9 bases between. The CDR3 runs to 12 residues. The V gene's germline CDR1 is ENHRY and CDR2 SYGVKD. For the CDR3, the DNA is TGTGCCATCAGTAGCAGGGAGGAGACCCAGTACTTC. This sequence encodes CAISSREETQYF.

This sequence joins TRBV6-1 and TRBJ2-1, with 9 bases lining up with TRBD1. In germline, CDR1 is MNHNS, CDR2 SASEGT. J gave up 7 bases and V 1 base, and 8 bases lay outside the gene matches. The CDR3 has 16 residues. The CDR3, as DNA: TGTGCCAGCAGTGAAGTGCGTGGGACAGGGAAAAATGAGCAGTTCTTC. It is translated as CASSEVRGTGKNEQFF.

The rearrangement joins TRBV19 to TRBJ2-1; TRBD1 might be the D (6 bases). The CDR3 runs to 11 residues. Germline loops: CDR1 LNHDA, CDR2 SQIVND (reference sequence). Trimming took off 7 bases at V and 9 bases at J, with 10 bases between the two ends. DNA for the CDR3: TGTGCCAGTAATCAGGGGTTTGAGCAGTTCTTC. It translates to CASNQGFEQFF.

This clone was picked up one time. The J gene is TRBJ1-6, the V gene TRBV19; unclear D gene. CDR1 is LNHDA, CDR2 SQIVND, per germline (reference sequence). The germline V and J ends were trimmed by 2 bases and 0 bases, with 5 bases remaining between them. This CDR3 is built from 15 residues. The CDR3 sequence: CASSISSSYNSPLHF. The CDR3 nucleotides read TGTGCCAGTAGTATATCGAGCTCCTATAATTCACCCCTCCACTTT.

V and J are TRBV11-3 and TRBJ2-1, with no clear D. The V and J ends lost 5 bases and 2 bases respectively, with 13 bases between them. CDR1 and CDR2 from the germline V gene are SGHNT and YENEEA. The CDR3 covers 15 residues. CDR3 sequence (DNA): TGTGCCAGCAGCGCGTTTACGGGCCCCTACAATGAGCAGTTCTTC. Its translation is CASSAFTGPYNEQFF.

Judged by abundance, this clone is medium-sized. The J gene is TRBJ2-2, the V gene TRBV9; 7 bases fit TRBD2. Germline V CDR1 and CDR2: SGDLS, YYNGEE. V was clipped by 1 base and J by 4 bases; unmatched bases: 4. This CDR3 spans 15 amino acids. As DNA, the CDR3 is TGTGCCAGCAGCGTATGGGGGGGAAGCACCGGGGAGCTGTTTTTT. It yields the protein CASSVWGGSTGELFF.

The V call is TRBV7-9, the J call TRBJ2-3; D may be TRBD1 or TRBD2 (5 bases each). Trimming took off 8 bases at V and 0 bases at J, with 9 bases between the two ends. The CDR3 is made up of 13 amino acids. The germline gives CDR1 SEHNR, CDR2 FQNEAQ (reference sequence). CDR3 DNA sequence: TGTGCCAGCCGGGACGGTAGCACAGATACGCAGTATTTT. It specifies CASRDGSTDTQYF.

The V and J genes are TRBV2 and TRBJ2-7; 7 bases match TRBD2. The CDR3 has 16 residues. Losses at the gene ends were 3 bases for V and 2 bases for J; bases not matched to a gene: 10. Germline CDR1 is SNHLY and CDR2 is FYNNEI. For the CDR3, the DNA is TGTGCCAGCAGTGATTATAGTTGGGGGGGAACCTACGAGCAGTACTTC. Residues: CASSDYSWGGTYEQYF. Filled out from reference TRBV2 and TRBJ2-7, the complete variable domain reads EPEVTQTPSHQVTQMGQEVILRCVPISNHLYFYWYRQILGQKVEFLVSFYNNEISEKSEIFDDQFSVERPDGSNFTLKIRSTKLEDSAMYFCASSDYSWGGTYEQYFGPGTRLTVT.

This chain links TRBV9 with TRBJ2-3; D may be TRBD1 (5 bases). This CDR3 comprises 16 residues. The V end lost 0 bases, the J end lost 1 base, and 12 bases lay between the germline ends. Germline CDR1 is SGDLS and CDR2 is YYNGEE. This CDR3 is CASSVGGAFGTDTQYF. Written as DNA, the CDR3 is TGTGCCAGCAGCGTAGGGGGCGCCTTTGGCACAGATACGCAGTATTTT.

The chain links TRBV6-5 to TRBJ1-5, with TRBD1 matching 8 bases. The CDR3 covers 15 residues. V dropped 6 bases and J dropped 9; count of bases not matched to a gene: 13. CDR1 is MNHEY, CDR2 SVGAGI, per germline. The DNA for the CDR3 is TGTGCCAGCAGCCTCGAACCTGACGGGACAGGGCCCCAGCATTTT. As protein: CASSLEPDGTGPQHF.

In its sample, this clone was seen a few times. CDR3 coding DNA: TGTGCCAGCAGCGCCGTTGTTGGCACCGGGGAGCTGTTTTTT. This translates into CASSAVVGTGELFF. The chain is built from TRBV5-8 and TRBJ2-2; D remains unclear. There are 14 residues in the CDR3. The V and J ends lost 4 bases and 4 bases respectively, with 11 bases between them. The germline V gene encodes CDR1 SGHTS and CDR2 YDEGEE.

This chain links TRBV19 with TRBJ2-7; 8 positions match TRBD2. V lost 5 bases, J lost 0 bases, and 6 bases stayed unmatched. This CDR3 has 15 residues. The germline CDR1 and CDR2 sequences are LNHDA and SQIVND (reference sequence). Here the CDR3 DNA reads TGTGCCAGTAGTGTGAGCGGGAGTCCCTCCTACGAGCAGTACTTC. Its protein is CASSVSGSPSYEQYF.

The count of this clone is one. V is TRBV11-2 and J is TRBJ2-1; the D is unclear. The CDR3 is 14 amino acids. CDR1 SGHAT and CDR2 FQNNGV come from the germline V gene. The germline V and J ends were trimmed by 5 bases and 8 bases, with 16 bases remaining between them. DNA for the CDR3: TGTGCCAGCAGCCCAGCGCCCACTAATGATGAGCAGTTCTTC. This encodes CASSPAPTNDEQFF.

This clone has only one observation. DNA for the CDR3: TGTGCCAGCGGACTCACAGATACGCAGTATTTT. It specifies CASGLTDTQYF. The V and J genes are TRBV13 and TRBJ2-3, with D perhaps matching TRBD2 (5 bases). CDR3 size: 11 residues. Trimming took 8 bases from V and 2 from J, leaving 5 bases between them. Germline lookup yields CDR1 PRHDT and CDR2 FYEKMQ (reference sequence).

V gene TRBV29-1 combines with J gene TRBJ1-4, with D unresolved. CDR1 and CDR2 from the germline V gene are SQVTM and ANQGSEA. Trimming stripped 6 bases from V and 8 bases from J, with 16 bases between. This CDR3 comprises 13 residues. The CDR3 nucleotides are TGCAGCGTCCGCCGGGGTGGCGAGGAAAAACTGTTTTTT. It encodes CSVRRGGEEKLFF.

DNA for the CDR3: TGCGCCAGCAGCCCGGGACTGGGCGGCACAGATACGCAGTATTTT. Its translation is CASSPGLGGTDTQYF. The V gene is TRBV5-1, the J gene TRBJ2-3, with D tentatively TRBD2 (6 bases). The V and J ends lost 4 bases and 1 base respectively, with 13 bases between them. There are 15 residues in the CDR3. Germline V CDR1 and CDR2: SGHRS, YFSETQ.

The V call is TRBV11-3, the J call TRBJ2-5; 8 nucleotides match TRBD1. CDR3 size: 17 residues. Losses at the gene ends were 3 bases for V and 2 bases for J; bases not matched to a gene: 11. The germline CDR1 and CDR2 sequences are SGHNT and YENEEA. This CDR3 is CASSLTRRQGPQETQYF. The CDR3 nucleotides are TGTGCCAGCAGCTTGACACGGCGACAGGGGCCACAAGAGACCCAGTACTTC.

This sequence joins TRBV28 and TRBJ1-2, with a tentative D call TRBD1 (5 bases). Germline CDR1 is MDHEN and CDR2 is SYDVKM. V gave up 4 bases and J gave up 7 bases, with 19 bases separating them. The CDR3 has 15 amino acids. The CDR3 reads CASSSGAGTLVGYTF. The CDR3, as DNA: TGTGCCAGCAGTTCCGGAGCAGGGACCCTCGTTGGCTACACCTTC.

The chain combines TRBV27 with TRBJ2-5, with 7 bases aligning to TRBD2. The V and J ends lost 5 bases and 7 bases, in that order; junction bases with no gene match: 10. Germline CDR1 reads MNHEY; CDR2 reads SMNVEV (reference sequence). This CDR3 spans 14 amino acids. CDR3 protein: CASSASSGSGTQYF. The CDR3 coding sequence is TGTGCCAGCAGTGCCTCTAGCGGCAGTGGGACCCAGTACTTC.

The chain employs TRBV7-2 and TRBJ2-7, with 8 bases fitting TRBD2. The CDR3 is 14 residues long. Unmatched junction bases numbered 3, after V lost 5 bases and J lost 0 bases. The germline gives CDR1 SGHTA, CDR2 FQGNSA. The CDR3 reads CASSRSGSSYEQYF. DNA of the CDR3: TGTGCCAGCAGCAGAAGCGGGAGCTCCTACGAGCAGTACTTC. The full variable domain, completed using reference TRBV7-2 and TRBJ2-7, is GAGVSQSPSNKVTEKGKDVELRCDPISGHTALYWYRQSLGQGLEFLIYFQGNSAPDKSGLPSDRFSAERTGGSVSTLTIQRTQQEDSAVYLCASSRSGSSYEQYFGPGTRLTVT.

This sequence joins TRBV19 and TRBJ1-2; a possible D gene is TRBD1 (5 bases). Per the germline V gene, CDR1 is LNHDA and CDR2 is SQIVND (reference sequence). The V end lost 0 bases, the J end lost 6 bases, and 14 bases lay between the germline ends. The CDR3 covers 15 residues. The chain's CDR3 is CASSIDLGTANGYTF. The DNA of the CDR3 is TGTGCCAGTAGTATAGACCTAGGGACCGCCAATGGCTACACCTTC.

The chain joins TRBV7-9 to TRBJ2-2; D possibly corresponds to TRBD2 (6 bases). CDR1 is SEHNR, CDR2 FQNEAQ, per germline (reference sequence). V was cut by 3 bases and J by 0 bases, with 8 bases left in between. CDR3 length: 15 residues. In DNA, the CDR3 is TGTGCCAGCAGCTTCCAGCGGGCGAACACCGGGGAGCTGTTTTTT. Translating gives CASSFQRANTGELFF.

V usage is TRBV7-2 and J usage is TRBJ2-1; TRBD2 aligns across 8 bases. The germline CDR1 and CDR2 sequences are SGHTA and FQGNSA. CDR3 length equals 15 residues. Unmatched junction bases numbered 9, after V lost 6 bases and J lost 5 bases. The DNA of the CDR3 is TGTGCCAGCAGATATTCCGGACTAGCCAACAATGAGCAGTTCTTC. It yields the protein CASRYSGLANNEQFF.